This T cell receptor (beta chain) was sequenced in a study of blood T cell repertoires in COVID-19. Study summary: Some COVID-19 samples were acute and others convalescent; all came from the United States, Italy and Spain.

Sequencing used immunoSEQ multiplex PCR; TCRdb keeps in-frame clones, though not all of them. The top ten hold 5% to 7% of the sample, which has some 140,000 clones, almost 85% seen once. Participant ages covered about 18 to 95 years across about 22 US areas. CDR1 is MNHEY, CDR2 SMNVEV, per germline (reference sequence). There are 13 residues in the CDR3. After removal of 5 bases from V and 10 bases from J, the junction contained 7 bases not matched to a gene. The source material was PBMCs or T cells enriched from blood (not recorded which). The origin of this receptor is a man between 35 and 55 years old with acute COVID-19. This chain joins TRBV27 and TRBJ2-1; 8 bases agree with TRBD2. CDR3 protein: CASSSIAGLEQFF. In nucleotides, the CDR3 is TGTGCCAGCAGTAGCATAGCGGGGTTAGAGCAGTTCTTC.